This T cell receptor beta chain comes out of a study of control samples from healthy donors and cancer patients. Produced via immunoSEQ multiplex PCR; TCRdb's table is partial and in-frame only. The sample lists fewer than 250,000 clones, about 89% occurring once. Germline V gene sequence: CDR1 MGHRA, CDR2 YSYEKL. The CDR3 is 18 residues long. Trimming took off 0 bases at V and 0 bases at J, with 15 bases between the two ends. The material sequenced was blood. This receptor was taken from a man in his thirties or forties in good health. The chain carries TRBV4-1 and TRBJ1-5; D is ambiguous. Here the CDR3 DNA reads TGCGCCAGCAGCCAAGAAGTCCCCGAGTCGTATAGCAATCAGCCCCAGCATTTT. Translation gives CASSQEVPESYSNQPQHF.